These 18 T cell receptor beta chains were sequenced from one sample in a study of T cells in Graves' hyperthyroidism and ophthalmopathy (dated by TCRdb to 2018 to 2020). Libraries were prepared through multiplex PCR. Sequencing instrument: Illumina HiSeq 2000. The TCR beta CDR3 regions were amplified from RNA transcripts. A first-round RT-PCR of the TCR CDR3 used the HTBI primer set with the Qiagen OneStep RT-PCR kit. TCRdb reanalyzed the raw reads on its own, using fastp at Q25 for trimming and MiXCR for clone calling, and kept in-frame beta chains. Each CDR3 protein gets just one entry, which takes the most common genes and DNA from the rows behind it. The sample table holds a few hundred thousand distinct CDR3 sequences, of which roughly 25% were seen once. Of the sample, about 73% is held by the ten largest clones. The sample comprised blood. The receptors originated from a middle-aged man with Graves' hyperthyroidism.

The CDR3 spells CSAQRQKHGYTF. DNA of the CDR3: TGCAGCGCCCAGCGGCAGAAACATGGCTACACCTTC. The chain joins TRBV29-1 to TRBJ1-2; unclear D gene. V shed 7 bases and J shed 6 bases, with 15 bases lying between them. The length of the CDR3 is 12 residues. Germline V gives CDR1 SQVTM, CDR2 ANQGSEA.

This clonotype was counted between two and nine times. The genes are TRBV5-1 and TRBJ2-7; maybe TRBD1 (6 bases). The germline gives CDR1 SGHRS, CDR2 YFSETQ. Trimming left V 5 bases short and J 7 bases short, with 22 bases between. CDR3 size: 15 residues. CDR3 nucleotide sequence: TGCGCCAGCAGTTCCGGACAGAGGAATGTGGGTGAGCAGTACTTC. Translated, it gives CASSSGQRNVGEQYF.

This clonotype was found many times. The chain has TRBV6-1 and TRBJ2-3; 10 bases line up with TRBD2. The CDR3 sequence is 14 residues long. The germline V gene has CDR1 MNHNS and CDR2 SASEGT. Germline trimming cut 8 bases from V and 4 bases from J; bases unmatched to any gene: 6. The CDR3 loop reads CASASGSGADTQYF. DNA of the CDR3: TGTGCCAGCGCTAGCGGGAGCGGCGCAGATACGCAGTATTTT.

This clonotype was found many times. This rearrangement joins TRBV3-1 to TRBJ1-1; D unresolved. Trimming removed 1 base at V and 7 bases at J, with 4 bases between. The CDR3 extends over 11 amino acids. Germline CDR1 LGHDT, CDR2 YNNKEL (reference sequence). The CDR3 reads CASSQVNEAFF. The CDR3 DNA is TGTGCCAGCAGCCAAGTGAATGAAGCTTTCTTT.

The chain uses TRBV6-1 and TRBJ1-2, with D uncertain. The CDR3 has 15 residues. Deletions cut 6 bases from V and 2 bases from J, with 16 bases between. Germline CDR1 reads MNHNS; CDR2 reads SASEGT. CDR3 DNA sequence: TGTGCCAGCAGCCCAACTGTCAATTGGAACTATGGCTACACCTTC. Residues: CASSPTVNWNYGYTF.

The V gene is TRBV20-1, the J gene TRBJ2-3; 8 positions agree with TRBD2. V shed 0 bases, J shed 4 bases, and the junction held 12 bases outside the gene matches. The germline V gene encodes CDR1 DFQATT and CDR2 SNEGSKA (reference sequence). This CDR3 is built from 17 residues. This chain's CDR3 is CSARDYGRGRGSDTQYF. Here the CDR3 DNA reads TGCAGTGCTAGAGATTACGGGAGGGGAAGGGGGTCAGATACGCAGTATTTT.

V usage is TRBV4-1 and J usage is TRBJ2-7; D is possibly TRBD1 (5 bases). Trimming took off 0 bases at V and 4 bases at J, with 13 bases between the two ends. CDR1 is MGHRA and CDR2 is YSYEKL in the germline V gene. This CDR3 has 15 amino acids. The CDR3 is CASSQDPDSPYEQYF. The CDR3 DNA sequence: TGCGCCAGCAGCCAAGATCCCGACAGCCCTTACGAGCAGTACTTC.

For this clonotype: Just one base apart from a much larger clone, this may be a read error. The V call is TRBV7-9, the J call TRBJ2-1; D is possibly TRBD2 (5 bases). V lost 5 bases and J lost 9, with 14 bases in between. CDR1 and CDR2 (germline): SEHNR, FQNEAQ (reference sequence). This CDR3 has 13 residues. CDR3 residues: CASSLVGSFEQFF. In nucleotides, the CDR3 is TGTGCCAGCAGCCTTGTAGGGAGCTTTGAGCAGTTCTTC.

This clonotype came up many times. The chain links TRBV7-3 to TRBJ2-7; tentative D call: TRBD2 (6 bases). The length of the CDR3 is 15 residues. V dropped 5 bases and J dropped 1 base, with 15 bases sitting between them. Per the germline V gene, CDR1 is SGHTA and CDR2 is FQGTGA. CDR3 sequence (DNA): TGTGCCAGCAGCCAAGTTGGGACTGGATCCTACGAGCAGTACTTC. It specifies CASSQVGTGSYEQYF.

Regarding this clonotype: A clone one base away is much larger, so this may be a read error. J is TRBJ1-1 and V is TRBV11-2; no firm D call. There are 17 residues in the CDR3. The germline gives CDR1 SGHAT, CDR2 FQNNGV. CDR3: CASSFVVAVTMNTEASF. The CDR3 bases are TGTGCCAGCAGCTTCGTCGTGGCAGTGACGATGAACACTGAAGCTTCCTTT.

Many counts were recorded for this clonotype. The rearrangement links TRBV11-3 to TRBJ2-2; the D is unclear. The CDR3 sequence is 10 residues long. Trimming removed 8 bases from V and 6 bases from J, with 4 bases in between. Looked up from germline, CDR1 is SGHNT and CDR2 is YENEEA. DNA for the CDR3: TGTGCCAGCGGTCCCGGGGAGCTGTTTTTT. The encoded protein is CASGPGELFF. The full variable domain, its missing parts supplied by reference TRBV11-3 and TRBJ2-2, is EAGVVQSPRYKIIEKKQPVAFWCNPISGHNTLYWYLQNLGQGPELLIRYENEEAVDDSQLPKDRFSAERLKGVDSTLKIQPAELGDSAVYLCASGPGELFFGEGSRLTVL.

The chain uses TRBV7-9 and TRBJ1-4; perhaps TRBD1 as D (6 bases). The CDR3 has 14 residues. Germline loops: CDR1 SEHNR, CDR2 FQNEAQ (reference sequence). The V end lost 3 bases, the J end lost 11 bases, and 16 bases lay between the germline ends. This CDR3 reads CASSFDGKRGKLFF. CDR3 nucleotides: TGTGCCAGCAGCTTCGACGGGAAAAGGGGGAAACTGTTTTTT.

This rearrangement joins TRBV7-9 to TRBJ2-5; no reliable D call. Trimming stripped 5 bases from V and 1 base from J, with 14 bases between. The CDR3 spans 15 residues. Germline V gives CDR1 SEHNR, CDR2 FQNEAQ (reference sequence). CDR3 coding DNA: TGTGCCAGCAGCCGCCGGCTCAGCTCCCAAGAGACCCAGTACTTC. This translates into CASSRRLSSQETQYF. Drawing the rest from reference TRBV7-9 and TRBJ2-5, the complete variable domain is DTGVSQNPRHKITKRGQNVTFRCDPISEHNRLYWYRQTLGQGPEFLTYFQNEAQLEKSRLLSDRFSAERPKGSFSTLEIQRTEQGDSAMYLCASSRRLSSQETQYFGPGTRLLVL.

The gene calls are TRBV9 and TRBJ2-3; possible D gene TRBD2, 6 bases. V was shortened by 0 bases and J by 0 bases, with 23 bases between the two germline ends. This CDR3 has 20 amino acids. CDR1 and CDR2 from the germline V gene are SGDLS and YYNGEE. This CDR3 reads CASSVATGTLAVYSTDTQYF. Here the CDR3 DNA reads TGTGCCAGCAGCGTAGCTACTGGGACTTTAGCGGTTTATAGCACAGATACGCAGTATTTT.

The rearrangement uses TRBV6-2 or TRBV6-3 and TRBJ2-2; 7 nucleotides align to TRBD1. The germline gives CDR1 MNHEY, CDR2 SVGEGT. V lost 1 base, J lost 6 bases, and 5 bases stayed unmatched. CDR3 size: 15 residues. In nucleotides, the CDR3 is TGTGCCAGCAGTTACTGGGAAGGACAGGCCGGGGAGCTGTTTTTT. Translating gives CASSYWEGQAGELFF.

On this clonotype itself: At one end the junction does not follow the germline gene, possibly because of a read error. The CDR3 region is CSARLASGTFYEQHF. DNA of the CDR3: TGCAGTGCTAGATTGGCTAGCGGGACCTTTTACGAGCAGCACTTC. The chain joins TRBV20-1 to TRBJ2-7; TRBD2 agrees at 9 bases. The CDR3 totals 15 residues. Germline V gene data show CDR1 as DFQATT and CDR2 as SNEGSKA (reference sequence).

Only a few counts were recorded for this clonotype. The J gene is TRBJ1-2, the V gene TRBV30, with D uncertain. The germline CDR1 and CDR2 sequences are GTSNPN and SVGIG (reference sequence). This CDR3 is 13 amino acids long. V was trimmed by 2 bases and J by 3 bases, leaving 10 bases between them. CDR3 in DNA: TGTGCCTGGAGTAGATGGGGAGACTATGGCTACACCTTC. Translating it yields CAWSRWGDYGYTF.

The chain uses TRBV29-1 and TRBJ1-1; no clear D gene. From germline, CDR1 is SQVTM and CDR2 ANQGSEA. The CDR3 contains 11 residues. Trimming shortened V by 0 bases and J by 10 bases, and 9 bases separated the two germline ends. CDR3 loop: CSVEDEWGAFF. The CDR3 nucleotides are TGCAGCGTTGAAGATGAGTGGGGAGCTTTCTTT.